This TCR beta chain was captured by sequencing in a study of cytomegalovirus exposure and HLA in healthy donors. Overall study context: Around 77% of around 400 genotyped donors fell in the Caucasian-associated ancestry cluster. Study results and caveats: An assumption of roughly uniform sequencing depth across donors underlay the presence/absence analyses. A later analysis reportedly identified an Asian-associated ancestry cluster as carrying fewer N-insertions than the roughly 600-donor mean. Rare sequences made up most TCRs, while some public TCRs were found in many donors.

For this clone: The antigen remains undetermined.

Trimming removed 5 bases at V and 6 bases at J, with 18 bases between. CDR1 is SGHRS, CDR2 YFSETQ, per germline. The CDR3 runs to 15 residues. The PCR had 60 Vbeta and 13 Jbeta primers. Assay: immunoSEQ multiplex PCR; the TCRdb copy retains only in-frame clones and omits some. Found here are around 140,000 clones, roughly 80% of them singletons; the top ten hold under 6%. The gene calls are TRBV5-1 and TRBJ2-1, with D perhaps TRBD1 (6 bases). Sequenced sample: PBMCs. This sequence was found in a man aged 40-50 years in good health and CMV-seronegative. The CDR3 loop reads CASSFDRSSANEQFF. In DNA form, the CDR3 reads TGCGCCAGCAGTTTCGACAGGTCCTCCGCCAATGAGCAGTTCTTC.